The source of this T cell receptor beta chain is a study of OX40 agonist ivuxolimab in advanced cancers. About the research overall: Ivuxolimab was delivered to patients intravenously every 2 weeks at doses spanning 0.01 to 10 mg/kg.

CDR3 length: 15 amino acids. Germline-derived CDR1 and CDR2 are MNHEY and SMNVEV (reference sequence). V trimming: 4 bases; J trimming: 6 bases; junction bases outside the gene matches: 6. Clones were sequenced by immunoSEQ multiplex PCR, and TCRdb holds only the in-frame ones, with some missing. The table lists around 20,000 clones, about four fifths of them singletons. To note about this clone: What it binds is unknown.

Study results and caveats: Still undetermined is the antigen specificity of the expanded peripheral T cells.

This clonotype was obtained from an adult with an advanced solid tumor such as melanoma, head and neck, liver or kidney cancer. The chain employs TRBV27 and TRBJ2-2, with TRBD1 matching over 9 bases. The sample in question was CD4+ or CD8+ T cells sorted from blood, obtained in a trial of the OX40 agonist ivuxolimab. This CDR3 reads CASSYTGGAAGELFF. CDR3 nucleotides: TGTGCCAGCAGTTACACAGGGGGCGCAGCCGGGGAGCTGTTTTTT.